The 9 T cell receptor beta chains below come from one sample, sequenced in a study of T cells in Graves' hyperthyroidism and ophthalmopathy. The CDR3 regions of TCR beta were amplified from RNA transcripts. With the HTBI primer set, the TCR CDR3 went through a first round of RT-PCR. TCRdb itself ran the multiplex PCR reads through MiXCR, one entry per CDR3 protein. This sample has about half a million distinct CDR3 sequences, with roughly 25% found just once. Sequenced material: blood. The receptors stem from a woman aged 25 to 39 with Graves' ophthalmopathy.

This clonotype was seen repeatedly, ten times or more. The V gene is TRBV18, the J gene TRBJ1-5; 10 positions match TRBD1. The germline CDR1 and CDR2 sequences are KGHSH and LQKENI. After removal of 2 bases from V and 6 bases from J, the junction contained 7 bases not matched to a gene. The CDR3 is 16 amino acids. The CDR3 sequence: CASSPTGTGDGQPQHF. The DNA of the CDR3 is TGTGCCAGCTCACCAACCGGGACAGGGGACGGTCAGCCCCAGCATTTT.

The chain links TRBV20-1 to TRBJ1-2; TRBD1 matches at 8 bases. CDR3 length equals 14 residues. V lost 3 bases, J lost 4 bases, and 7 bases stayed unmatched. Germline V lookup: CDR1 DFQATT, CDR2 SNEGSKA (reference sequence). The CDR3 DNA reads TGCAGTGCTAGTTTTGGACAGGGTTCCTATGGCTACACCTTC. Translated, it gives CSASFGQGSYGYTF.

The V and J genes are TRBV4-2 and TRBJ1-2; D call uncertain. V was shortened by 1 base and J by 7 bases, with 19 bases between the two germline ends. The CDR3 consists of 16 residues. Germline V gene data show CDR1 as LGHNA and CDR2 as YNFKEQ. The CDR3 is CASSQVTTGAQAGYTF. The CDR3 region has the DNA TGTGCCAGCAGCCAAGTAACCACCGGAGCGCAAGCTGGCTACACCTTC.

This clonotype was found a few times. This sequence joins TRBV10-3 and TRBJ1-2, with TRBD1 identical over 7 bases. Germline loops: CDR1 ENHRY, CDR2 SYGVKD. The V segment lost 0 bases and the J segment 8 bases; nucleotides outside the gene matches: 3. The CDR3 length is 13 residues. The CDR3 DNA reads TGTGCCATCAGTGAGTCCGGGACAGCCGGCTACACCTTC. This sequence encodes CAISESGTAGYTF.

In this sample, this clonotype turned up a few times. The V and J genes are TRBV29-1 and TRBJ2-7; TRBD1 matches at 9 bases. The CDR3 extends over 12 amino acids. V was pared by 7 bases and J by 6 bases, with 7 bases of the junction left unmatched. From germline, CDR1 is SQVTM and CDR2 ANQGSEA. The CDR3 coding sequence is TGCAGCGCCATGGACAGGGGCGGCGAGCAGTACTTC. This gives the protein CSAMDRGGEQYF.

On this clonotype itself: One base away lies a much larger clone, so this may be a sequencing read error. J is TRBJ2-2 and V is TRBV20-1; the D gene is possibly TRBD2 (6 bases). The CDR3 loop spans 14 amino acids. Germline V gene data show CDR1 as DFQATT and CDR2 as SNEGSKA (reference sequence). The CDR3: CSATYGGSTGEPFF. CDR3 DNA: TGCAGTGCCACCTATGGGGGGAGCACCGGGGAGCCGTTTTTT.

This clonotype was seen many times. The chain employs TRBV7-9 and TRBJ2-4; D is perhaps TRBD2 (7 bases). This CDR3 is built from 17 residues. V was trimmed by 5 bases and J by 2 bases, leaving 19 bases between them. From germline, CDR1 is SEHNR and CDR2 FQNEAQ (reference sequence). This CDR3 is CASSPKAQGGSKNIQYF. The DNA of the CDR3 is TGTGCCAGCAGCCCCAAGGCACAGGGAGGGTCCAAAAACATTCAGTACTTC.

This clonotype was recorded many times. The chain recombines TRBV7-2 with TRBJ1-1, with TRBD1 as a possible D gene (5 bases). Per the germline V gene, CDR1 is SGHTA and CDR2 is FQGNSA. The CDR3 is made up of 15 amino acids. Trimming removed 1 base from V and 3 bases from J, with 12 bases in between. The CDR3 protein is CTSSLGAPGYTEAFF. In nucleotides, the CDR3 is TGTACCAGCAGCTTAGGGGCCCCAGGGTACACTGAAGCTTTCTTT.

This clonotype was recorded at least ten times. The chain recombines TRBV7-9 with TRBJ1-1, with D tentatively TRBD1 (6 bases). The V gene lost 3 bases and the J gene lost 7 bases, with 12 bases spanning the gap. This CDR3 region has 13 residues. The V gene's germline CDR1 is SEHNR and CDR2 FQNEAQ (reference sequence). CDR3 region: CASSFPGAGEAFF. CDR3 bases: TGTGCCAGCAGCTTCCCAGGGGCGGGTGAAGCTTTCTTT.